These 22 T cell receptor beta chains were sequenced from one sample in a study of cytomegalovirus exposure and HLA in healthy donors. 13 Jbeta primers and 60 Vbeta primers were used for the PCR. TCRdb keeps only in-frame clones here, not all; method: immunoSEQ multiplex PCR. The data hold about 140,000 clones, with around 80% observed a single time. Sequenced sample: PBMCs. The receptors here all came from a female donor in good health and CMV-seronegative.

The CDR3 sequence: CASSSGDRTGTQYF. In nucleotides, the CDR3 is TGTGCCAGTAGTTCGGGAGACAGAACTGGGACCCAGTACTTC. The V and J genes are TRBV19 and TRBJ2-5; D is perhaps TRBD2 (6 bases). The germline gives CDR1 LNHDA, CDR2 SQIVND (reference sequence). The CDR3 consists of 14 residues. V lost 5 bases and J 7 bases, leaving 17 bases between the germline ends.

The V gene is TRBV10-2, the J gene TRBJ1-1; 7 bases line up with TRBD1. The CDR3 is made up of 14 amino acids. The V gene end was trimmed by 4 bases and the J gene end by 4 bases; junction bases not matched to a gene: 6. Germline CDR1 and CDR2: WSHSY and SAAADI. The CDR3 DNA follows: TGCGCCAGCAGTGGCGGGCAGGGGGGCACTGAAGCTTTCTTT. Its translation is CASSGGQGGTEAFF.

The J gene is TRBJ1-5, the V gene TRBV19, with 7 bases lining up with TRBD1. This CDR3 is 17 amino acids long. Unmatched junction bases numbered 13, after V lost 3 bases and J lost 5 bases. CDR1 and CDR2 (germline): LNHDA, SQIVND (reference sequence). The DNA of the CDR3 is TGTGCCAGTAGTATGTCGGCCGGGTGGGACAGCTATCAGCCCCAGCATTTT. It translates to CASSMSAGWDSYQPQHF.

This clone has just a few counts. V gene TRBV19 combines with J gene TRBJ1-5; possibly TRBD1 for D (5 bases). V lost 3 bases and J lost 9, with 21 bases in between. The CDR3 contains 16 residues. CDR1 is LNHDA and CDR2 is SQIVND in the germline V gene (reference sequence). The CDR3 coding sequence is TGTGCCAGTAGTATCTCGGTCAGGGCGTGGGATAGGCCCCAGCATTTT. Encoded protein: CASSISVRAWDRPQHF.

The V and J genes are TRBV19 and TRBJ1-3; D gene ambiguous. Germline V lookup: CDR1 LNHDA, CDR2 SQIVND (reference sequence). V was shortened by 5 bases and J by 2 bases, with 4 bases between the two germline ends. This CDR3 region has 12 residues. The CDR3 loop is CASSFAGNTIYF. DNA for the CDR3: TGTGCCAGTAGTTTCGCTGGAAACACCATATATTTT.

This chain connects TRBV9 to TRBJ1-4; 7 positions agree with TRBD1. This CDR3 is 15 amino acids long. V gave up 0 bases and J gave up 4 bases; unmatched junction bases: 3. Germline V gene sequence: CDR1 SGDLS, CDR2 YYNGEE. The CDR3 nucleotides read TGTGCCAGCAGCGTAGAGGCAGGGGGTAATGAAAAACTGTTTTTT. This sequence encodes CASSVEAGGNEKLFF.

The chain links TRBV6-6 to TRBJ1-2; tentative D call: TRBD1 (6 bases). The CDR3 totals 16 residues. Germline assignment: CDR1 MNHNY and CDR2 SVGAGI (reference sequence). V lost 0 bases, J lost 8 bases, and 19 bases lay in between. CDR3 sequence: CASSYSATGNGEGYTF. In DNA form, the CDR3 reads TGTGCCAGCAGTTACTCGGCGACAGGCAACGGTGAAGGCTACACCTTC.

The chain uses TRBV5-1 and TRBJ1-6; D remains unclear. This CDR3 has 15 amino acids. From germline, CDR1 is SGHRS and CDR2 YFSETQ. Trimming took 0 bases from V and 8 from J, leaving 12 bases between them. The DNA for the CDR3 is TGCGCCAGCAGCTTGGGCCCCGGTATGGATTCACCCCTCCACTTT. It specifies CASSLGPGMDSPLHF.

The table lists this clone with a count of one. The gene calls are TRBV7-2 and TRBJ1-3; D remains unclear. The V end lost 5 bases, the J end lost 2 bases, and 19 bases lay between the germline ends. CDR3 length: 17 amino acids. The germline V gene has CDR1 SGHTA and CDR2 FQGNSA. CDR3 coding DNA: TGTGCCAGCAGCATCTGGGCAGAAACAAGACCTGGAAACACCATATATTTT. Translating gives CASSIWAETRPGNTIYF.

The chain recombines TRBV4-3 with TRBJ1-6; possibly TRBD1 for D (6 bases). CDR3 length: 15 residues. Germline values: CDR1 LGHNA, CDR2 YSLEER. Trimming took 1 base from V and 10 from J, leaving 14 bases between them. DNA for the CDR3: TGCGCCAGCAGCCAAGTCCGAACGACAGGATCACCCCTCCACTTT. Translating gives CASSQVRTTGSPLHF.

The chain's CDR3 is CASSSAAGSQGTQYF. The CDR3 region has the DNA TGTGCCAGCAGTTCTGCCGCCGGGTCCCAGGGGACCCAGTACTTC. The chain employs TRBV28 and TRBJ2-5; D is perhaps TRBD1 (5 bases). Germline V CDR1 and CDR2: MDHEN, SYDVKM. There are 15 residues in the CDR3. V was shortened by 4 bases and J by 7 bases, with 19 bases between the two germline ends.

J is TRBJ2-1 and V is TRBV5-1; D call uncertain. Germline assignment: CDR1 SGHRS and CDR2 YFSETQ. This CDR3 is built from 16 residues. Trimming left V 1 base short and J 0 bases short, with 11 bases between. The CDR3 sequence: CASSLTTTSSYNEQFF. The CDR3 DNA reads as TGCGCCAGCAGCTTGACGACAACGAGCTCCTACAATGAGCAGTTCTTC.

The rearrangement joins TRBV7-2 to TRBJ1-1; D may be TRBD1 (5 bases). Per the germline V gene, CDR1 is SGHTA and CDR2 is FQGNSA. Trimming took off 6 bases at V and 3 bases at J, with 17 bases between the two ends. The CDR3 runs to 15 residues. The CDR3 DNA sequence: TGTGCCAGCAGTAGGCAACAGGACCGATACACTGAAGCTTTCTTT. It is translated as CASSRQQDRYTEAFF.

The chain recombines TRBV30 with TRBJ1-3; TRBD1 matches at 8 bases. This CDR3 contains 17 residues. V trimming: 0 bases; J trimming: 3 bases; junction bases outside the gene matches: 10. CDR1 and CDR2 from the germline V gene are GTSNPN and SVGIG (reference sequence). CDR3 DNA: TGTGCCTGGAGTGTGCGGTCTCAGGGGGCGCATGGAAACACCATATATTTT. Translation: CAWSVRSQGAHGNTIYF.

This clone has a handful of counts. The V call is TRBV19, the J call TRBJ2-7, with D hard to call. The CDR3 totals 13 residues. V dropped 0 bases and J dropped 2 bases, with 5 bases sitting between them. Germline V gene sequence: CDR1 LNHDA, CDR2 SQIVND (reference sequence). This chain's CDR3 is CASSIDPAYEQYF. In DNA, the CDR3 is TGTGCCAGTAGTATAGACCCTGCCTACGAGCAGTACTTC. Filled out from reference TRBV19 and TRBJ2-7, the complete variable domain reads DGGITQSPKYLFRKEGQNVTLSCEQNLNHDAMYWYRQDPGQGLRLIYYSQIVNDFQKGDIAEGYSVSREKKESFPLTVTSAQKNPTAFYLCASSIDPAYEQYFGPGTRLTVT.

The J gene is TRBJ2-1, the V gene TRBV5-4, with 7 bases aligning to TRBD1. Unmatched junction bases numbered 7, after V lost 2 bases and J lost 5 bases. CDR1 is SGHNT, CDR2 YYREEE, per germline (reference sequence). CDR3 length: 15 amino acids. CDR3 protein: CASSLGGQGDNEQFF. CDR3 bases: TGTGCCAGCAGCTTAGGGGGCCAGGGGGACAATGAGCAGTTCTTC.

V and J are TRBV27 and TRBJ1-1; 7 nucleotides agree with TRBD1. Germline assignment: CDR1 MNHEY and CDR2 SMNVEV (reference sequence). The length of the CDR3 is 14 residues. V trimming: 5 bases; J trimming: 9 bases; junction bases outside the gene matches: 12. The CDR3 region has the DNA TGTGCCAGCAGTCTCAACAGGGGCCGGGGTCAAGCTTTCTTT. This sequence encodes CASSLNRGRGQAFF.

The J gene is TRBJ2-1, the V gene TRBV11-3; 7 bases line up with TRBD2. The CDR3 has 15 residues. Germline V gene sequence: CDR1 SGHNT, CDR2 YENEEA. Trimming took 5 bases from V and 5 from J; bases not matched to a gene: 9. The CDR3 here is CASSPSGRGHNEQFF. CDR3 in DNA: TGTGCCAGCAGCCCCTCGGGGAGGGGACACAATGAGCAGTTCTTC.

CDR3 amino acids: CASSPGLKGNEQFF. CDR3 DNA: TGTGCCAGCAGCCCGGGCTTGAAGGGGAATGAGCAGTTCTTC. The genes are TRBV7-8 and TRBJ2-1; TRBD1 is a possible D gene (5 bases). V lost 5 bases and J lost 7, with 15 bases in between. The CDR3 consists of 14 residues. Germline-derived CDR1 and CDR2 are SGHVS and FQNEAQ.

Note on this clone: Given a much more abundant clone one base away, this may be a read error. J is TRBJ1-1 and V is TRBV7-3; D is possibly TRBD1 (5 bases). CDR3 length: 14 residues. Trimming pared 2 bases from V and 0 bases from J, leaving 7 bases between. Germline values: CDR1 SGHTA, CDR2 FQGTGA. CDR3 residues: CASSLGGVNTEAFF. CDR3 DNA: TGTGCCAGCAGCTTAGGGGGGGTGAACACTGAAGCTTTCTTT.

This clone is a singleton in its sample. The CDR3, as DNA: TGTGCCAGCAGTTCCCCCTCACTAGGCCTAAGGGAGCTGTTTTTT. It specifies CASSSPSLGLRELFF. The chain recombines TRBV27 with TRBJ2-2; D possibly corresponds to TRBD2 (5 bases). Germline V gives CDR1 MNHEY, CDR2 SMNVEV (reference sequence). This CDR3 is built from 15 residues. V lost 4 bases and J lost 9, with 18 bases in between.

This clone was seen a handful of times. The CDR3 DNA reads as TGTGCCAGCAGTTCACTAACTAGCGGAGTGATCAATGAGCAGTTCTTC. This codes for CASSSLTSGVINEQFF. The chain carries TRBV28 and TRBJ2-1; 8 positions match TRBD2. CDR1 and CDR2 (germline): MDHEN, SYDVKM. V was clipped by 4 bases and J by 6 bases; unmatched bases: 11. The CDR3 sequence is 16 residues long. The entire variable domain, with the rest obtained from reference TRBV28 and TRBJ2-1, is as follows: DVKVTQSSRYLVKRTGEKVFLECVQDMDHENMFWYRQDPGLGLRLIYFSYDVKMKEKGDIPEGYSVSREKKERFSLILESASTNQTSMYLCASSSLTSGVINEQFFGPGTRLTVL.